The T cell receptor beta chain under discussion was sequenced for a study of blood T cell repertoires in COVID-19. Study in general: Samples taken during acute and convalescent COVID-19 were collected in the United States, Italy and Spain. The analysed material was cDNA or gDNA that came from T cells, B-cell-depleted T cells, or PBMCs.

The CDR3 is 17 residues long. With 4 bases clipped from V and 0 bases from J, the junction kept 8 bases outside the gene matches. CDR1 and CDR2 (germline): KGHDR, SFDVKD. Measured with immunoSEQ multiplex PCR; TCRdb has only the in-frame clones, and not every one. The sample has over 100,000 clones; roughly 86% are singletons. The V and J genes are TRBV24-1 and TRBJ2-3, with 8 bases that match TRBD1. This TCR was recovered from a woman aged 70-85 years with COVID-19, enrolled during active disease. Sequenced sample: peripheral blood. The CDR3 loop reads CATSELGQGTSTDTQYF. The CDR3 DNA sequence: TGTGCCACCAGTGAGCTTGGACAGGGTACTAGCACAGATACGCAGTATTTT.